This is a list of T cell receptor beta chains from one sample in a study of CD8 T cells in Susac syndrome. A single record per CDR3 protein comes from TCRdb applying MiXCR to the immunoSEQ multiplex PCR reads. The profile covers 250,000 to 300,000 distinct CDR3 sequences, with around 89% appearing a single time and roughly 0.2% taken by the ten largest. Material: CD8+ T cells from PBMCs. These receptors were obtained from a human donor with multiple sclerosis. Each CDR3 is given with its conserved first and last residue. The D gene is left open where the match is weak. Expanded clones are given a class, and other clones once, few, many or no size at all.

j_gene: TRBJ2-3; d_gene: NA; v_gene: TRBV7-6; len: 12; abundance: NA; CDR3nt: TGTGCCAGCAGCTTAATGCGGGATACGCAGTATTTT; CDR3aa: CASSLMRDTQYF
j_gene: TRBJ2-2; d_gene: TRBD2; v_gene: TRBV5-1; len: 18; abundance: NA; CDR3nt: TGCGCCAGCAGCCCGGGACTAGCGGCTAATCCAAACACCGGGGAGCTGTTTTTT; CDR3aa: CASSPGLAANPNTGELFF
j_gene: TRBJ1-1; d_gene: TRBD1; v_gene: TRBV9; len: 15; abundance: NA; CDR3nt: TGTGCCAGCAGCCTCCGGGACAGCCCCTCCGCTGAAGCTTTCTTT; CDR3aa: CASSLRDSPSAEAFF
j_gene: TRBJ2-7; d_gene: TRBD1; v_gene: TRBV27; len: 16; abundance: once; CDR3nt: TGTGCCAGCAGTTTTAAGGGGACAGGGTTTTTTCACGAGCAGTACTTC; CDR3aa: CASSFKGTGFFHEQYF
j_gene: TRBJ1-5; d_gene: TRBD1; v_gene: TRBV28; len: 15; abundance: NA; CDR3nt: TGTGCCAGCAGTTCGCTCGACAGGGTGGAGCAGCCCCAGCATTTT; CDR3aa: CASSSLDRVEQPQHF
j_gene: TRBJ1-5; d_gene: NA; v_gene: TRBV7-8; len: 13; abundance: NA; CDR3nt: TGTGCCAGCACATCGGGTGGGTATCAGCCCCAGCATTTT; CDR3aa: CASTSGGYQPQHF
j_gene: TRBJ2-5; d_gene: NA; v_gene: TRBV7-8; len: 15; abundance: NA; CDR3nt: TGTGCCAGCAGCTTAGGCTGGACAGTAGAAGAGACCCAGTACTTC; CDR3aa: CASSLGWTVEETQYF
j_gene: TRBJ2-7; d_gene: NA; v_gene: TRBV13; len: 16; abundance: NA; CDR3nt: TGTGCCAGCAGCTTATCTGGAAAGGGTAAATCCTACGAGCAGTACTTC; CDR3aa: CASSLSGKGKSYEQYF
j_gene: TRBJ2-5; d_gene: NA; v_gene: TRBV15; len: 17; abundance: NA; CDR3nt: TGTGCCACCAGCAGAGATCATGGCCCGGGACCTCAAGAGACCCAGTACTTC; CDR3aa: CATSRDHGPGPQETQYF
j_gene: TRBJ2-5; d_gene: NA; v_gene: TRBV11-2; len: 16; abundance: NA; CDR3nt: TGTGCCAGCGGGGCGGGTCCTGGGACCCTTCAAGAGACCCAGTACTTC; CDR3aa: CASGAGPGTLQETQYF